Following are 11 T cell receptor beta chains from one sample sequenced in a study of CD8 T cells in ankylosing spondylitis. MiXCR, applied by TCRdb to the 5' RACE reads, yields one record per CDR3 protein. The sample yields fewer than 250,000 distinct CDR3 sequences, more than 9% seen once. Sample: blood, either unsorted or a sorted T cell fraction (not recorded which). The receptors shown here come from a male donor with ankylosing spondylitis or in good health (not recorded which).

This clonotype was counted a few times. CDR3 protein: CASSYGGKKEAFF. The DNA for the CDR3 is TGTGCCAGCAGTTACGGGGGTAAAAAAGAAGCTTTCTTT. V usage is TRBV6-6 and J usage is TRBJ1-1; TRBD1 is a possible D gene (5 bases). The CDR3 has 13 residues. CDR1 MNHNY and CDR2 SVGAGI come from the germline V gene (reference sequence). V was shortened by 2 bases and J by 8 bases, with 12 bases between the two germline ends.

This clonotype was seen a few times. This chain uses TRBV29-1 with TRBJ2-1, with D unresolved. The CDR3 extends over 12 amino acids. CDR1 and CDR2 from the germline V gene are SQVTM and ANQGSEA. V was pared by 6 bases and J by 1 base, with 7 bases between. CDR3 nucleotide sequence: TGCAGCGTCGGGCGGTCCTACAATGAGCAGTTCTTC. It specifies CSVGRSYNEQFF.

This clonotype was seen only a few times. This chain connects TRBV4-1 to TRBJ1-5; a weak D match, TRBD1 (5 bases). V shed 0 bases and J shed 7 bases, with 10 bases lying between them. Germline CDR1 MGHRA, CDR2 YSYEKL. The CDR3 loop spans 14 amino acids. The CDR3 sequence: CASSQDGARQPQHF. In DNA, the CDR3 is TGCGCCAGCAGCCAAGACGGGGCGCGGCAGCCCCAGCATTTT.

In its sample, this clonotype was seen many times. DNA for the CDR3: TGTGCCAGCAGCTTAGATCTAAGGGGGAGCTCCTACAATGAGCAGTTCTTC. Its protein product is CASSLDLRGSSYNEQFF. J is TRBJ2-1 and V is TRBV11-2, with D possibly matching TRBD1 (6 bases). The CDR3 covers 17 residues. Trimming took 0 bases from V and 0 from J, leaving 12 bases between them. The germline gives CDR1 SGHAT, CDR2 FQNNGV.

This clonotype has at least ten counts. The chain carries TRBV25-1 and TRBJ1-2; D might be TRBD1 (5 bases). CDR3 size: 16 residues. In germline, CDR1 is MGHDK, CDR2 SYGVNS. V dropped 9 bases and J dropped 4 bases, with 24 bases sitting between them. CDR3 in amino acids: CASRGKGTDISYGYTF. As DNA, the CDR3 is TGTGCCAGTAGGGGCAAGGGGACTGATATCAGCTATGGCTACACCTTC.

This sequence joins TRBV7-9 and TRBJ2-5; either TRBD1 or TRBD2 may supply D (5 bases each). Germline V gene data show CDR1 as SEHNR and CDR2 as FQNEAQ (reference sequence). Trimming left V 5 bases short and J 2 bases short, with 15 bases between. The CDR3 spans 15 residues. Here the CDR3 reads CASSRPRDQQETQYF. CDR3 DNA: TGTGCCAGCAGCAGACCTCGGGACCAGCAAGAGACCCAGTACTTC.

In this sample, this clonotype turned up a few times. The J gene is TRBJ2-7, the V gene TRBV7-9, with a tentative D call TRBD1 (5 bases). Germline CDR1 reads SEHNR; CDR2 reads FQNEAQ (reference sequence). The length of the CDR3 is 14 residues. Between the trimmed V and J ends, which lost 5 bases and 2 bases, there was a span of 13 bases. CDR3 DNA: TGTGCCAGCAGCCCTACTGGGGCACCCTACGAGCAGTACTTC. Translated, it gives CASSPTGAPYEQYF.

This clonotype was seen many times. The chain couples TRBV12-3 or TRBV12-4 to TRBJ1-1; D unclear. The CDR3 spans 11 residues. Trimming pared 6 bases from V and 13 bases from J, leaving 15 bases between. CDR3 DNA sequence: TGTGCCAGCAGCAACATACGGGAGCATTTCTTT. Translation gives CASSNIREHFF.

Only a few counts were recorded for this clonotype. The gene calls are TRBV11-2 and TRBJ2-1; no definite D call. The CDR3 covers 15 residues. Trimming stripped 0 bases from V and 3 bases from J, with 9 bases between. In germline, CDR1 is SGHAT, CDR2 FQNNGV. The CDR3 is CASSLDRPVYNEQFF. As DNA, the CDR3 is TGTGCCAGCAGCTTAGATCGACCAGTCTACAATGAGCAGTTCTTC.

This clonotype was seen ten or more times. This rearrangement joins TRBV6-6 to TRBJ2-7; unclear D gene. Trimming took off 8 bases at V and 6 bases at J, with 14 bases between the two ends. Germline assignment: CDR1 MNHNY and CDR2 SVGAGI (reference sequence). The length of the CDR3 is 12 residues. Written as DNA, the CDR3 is TGTGCCAGCGGCGTCAGAAACCTCGAGCAGTACTTC. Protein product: CASGVRNLEQYF.

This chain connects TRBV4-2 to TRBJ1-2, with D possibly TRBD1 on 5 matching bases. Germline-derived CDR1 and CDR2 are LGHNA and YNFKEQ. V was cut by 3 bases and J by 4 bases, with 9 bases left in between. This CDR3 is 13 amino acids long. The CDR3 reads CASSQSGLYGYTF. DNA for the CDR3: TGTGCCAGCAGCCAGTCGGGGCTCTATGGCTACACCTTC.